Included here is one T cell receptor beta chain sequence, with context. The antigen remains unidentified. Produced via immunoSEQ multiplex PCR; TCRdb's table is partial and in-frame only. The sample lists under 45,000 clones, about 91% occurring once. These data belong to a study of a mutant IDH1 vaccine in newly diagnosed glioma. The wider study: Beginning 4-6 weeks after radiotherapy alone, or with temozolomide cycles, vaccination took place.

Time point in this sample: week 23, last vaccination. Doses consisted of 300 ug of mutant IDH1 20-mer peptide each, paired with topical imiquimod. Study-wide points: Pseudoprogression appeared unlinked to shifts in leading peripheral T cell clonotypes.

Germline V gene data show CDR1 as MNHNS and CDR2 as SASEGT. CDR3 length: 15 residues. V gave up 1 base and J gave up 4 bases, with 13 bases separating them. V gene TRBV6-1 combines with J gene TRBJ1-2; the D gene is possibly TRBD1 (6 bases). Material: PBMCs, obtained from a glioma patient whose treatment included an IDH1 peptide vaccine. The sequence derives from a man aged 50-60 years with glioma. The CDR3 spells CASSEVAGQTYGYTF. CDR3 bases: TGTGCCAGCAGTGAAGTTGCGGGACAAACCTATGGCTACACCTTC.